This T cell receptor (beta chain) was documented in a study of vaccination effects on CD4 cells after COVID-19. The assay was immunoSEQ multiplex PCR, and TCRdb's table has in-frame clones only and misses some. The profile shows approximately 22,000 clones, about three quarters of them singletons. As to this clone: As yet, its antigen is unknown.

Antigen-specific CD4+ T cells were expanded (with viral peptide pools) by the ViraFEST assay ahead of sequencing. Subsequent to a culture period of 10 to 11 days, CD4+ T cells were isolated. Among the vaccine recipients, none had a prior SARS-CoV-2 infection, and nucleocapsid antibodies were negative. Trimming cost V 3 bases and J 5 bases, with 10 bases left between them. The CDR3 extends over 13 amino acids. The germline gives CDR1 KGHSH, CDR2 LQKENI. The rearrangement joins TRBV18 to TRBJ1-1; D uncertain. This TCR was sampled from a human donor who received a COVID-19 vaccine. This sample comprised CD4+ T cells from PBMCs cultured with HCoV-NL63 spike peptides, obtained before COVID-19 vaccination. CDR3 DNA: TGTGCCAGCTCACCTGAGACAAAAACTGAAGCTTTCTTT. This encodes CASSPETKTEAFF.